The table lists the clone carrying this TCR beta chain with many counts. Its antigen remains unidentified. UMIs and a universal primer site were added when TCR cDNA was made by 5'RACE template switching. TCRdb processed the 5' RACE reads anew with MiXCR; each CDR3 protein has one entry. The sample records around 250,000 distinct CDR3 sequences, about 7% being singletons. These data originate in a study of T cells after yellow fever vaccination. Study results and limitations: Reappearance after the booster was seen for most primary-vaccination clones, at 95% to 98% CD4 and 75% to 90% CD8.

V lost 1 base to trimming and J lost 4 bases, with 13 bases between them. This CDR3 is built from 15 residues. The V gene's germline CDR1 is SGHTA and CDR2 FQGNSA. The V gene is TRBV7-2, the J gene TRBJ2-5; D is perhaps TRBD2 (5 bases). The TCR was taken from a young man who received the YFV17D yellow fever vaccine. The input for sequencing was CD4+ T cells sorted from PBMCs, taken 15 days after the yellow fever booster vaccination. Here the CDR3 DNA reads TGTGCCAGCAGCTTAGTGTCGGGTGCGGGAGAGACCCAGTACTTC. It yields the protein CASSLVSGAGETQYF.